Listed here is a single TCR beta chain. As yet, its antigen is unknown. Use of 60 Vbeta and 13 Jbeta primers characterized the PCR. Clones were sequenced by immunoSEQ multiplex PCR, and TCRdb holds only the in-frame ones, with some missing. The table shows about 170,000 clones, with 70% to 85% occurring only once. CDR3 length equals 14 residues. V shed 5 bases, J shed 3 bases, and the junction held 4 bases outside the gene matches. The germline CDR1 and CDR2 sequences are PRHDT and FYEKMQ (reference sequence). This entry comes from a study of cytomegalovirus exposure and HLA in healthy donors. Study-wide results and caveats: High specificity and sensitivity for cytomegalovirus status were reported for the classifier. Serostatus for CMV was the only available immune exposure information. Association of approximately 18,000 TCR beta sequences with HLA alleles was found at 0.05 false discovery rate in a later analysis. Certain sequence variants were highly shared and formed a cluster, and this cluster was likely a sequencing artifact.

The sequence was collected from a woman younger than 45 in good health and CMV-seropositive. The V call is TRBV13, the J call TRBJ2-7; 10 nucleotides line up with TRBD2. Sequenced material: PBMCs. CDR3 DNA: TGTGCCAGCAGCGTCACTAGCGGGAACTACGAGCAGTACTTC. It codes for CASSVTSGNYEQYF.